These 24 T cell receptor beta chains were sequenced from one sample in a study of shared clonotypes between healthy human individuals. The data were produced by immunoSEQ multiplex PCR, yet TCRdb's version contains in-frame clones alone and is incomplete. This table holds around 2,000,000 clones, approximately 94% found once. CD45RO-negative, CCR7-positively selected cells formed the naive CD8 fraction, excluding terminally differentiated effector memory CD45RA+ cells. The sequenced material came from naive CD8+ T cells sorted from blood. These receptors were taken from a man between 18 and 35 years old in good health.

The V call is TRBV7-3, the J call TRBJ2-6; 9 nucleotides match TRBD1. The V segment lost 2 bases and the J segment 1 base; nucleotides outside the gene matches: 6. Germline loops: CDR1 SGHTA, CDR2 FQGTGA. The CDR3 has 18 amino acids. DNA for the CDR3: TGTGCCAGCAGCTTATCGGGACAGGGCGCATCTGGGGCCAACGTCCTGACTTTC. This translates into CASSLSGQGASGANVLTF.

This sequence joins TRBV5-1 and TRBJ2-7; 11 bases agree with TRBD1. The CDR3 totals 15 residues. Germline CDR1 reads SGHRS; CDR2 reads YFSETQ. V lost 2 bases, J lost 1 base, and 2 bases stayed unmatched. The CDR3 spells CASSFRDRGSYEQYF. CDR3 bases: TGCGCCAGCAGCTTCCGGGACAGGGGGTCCTACGAGCAGTACTTC.

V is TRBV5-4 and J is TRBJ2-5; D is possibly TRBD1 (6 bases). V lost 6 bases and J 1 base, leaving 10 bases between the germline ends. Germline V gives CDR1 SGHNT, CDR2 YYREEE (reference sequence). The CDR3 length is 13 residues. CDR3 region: CASIPDSQETQYF. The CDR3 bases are TGTGCCAGCATCCCGGACAGCCAAGAGACCCAGTACTTC.

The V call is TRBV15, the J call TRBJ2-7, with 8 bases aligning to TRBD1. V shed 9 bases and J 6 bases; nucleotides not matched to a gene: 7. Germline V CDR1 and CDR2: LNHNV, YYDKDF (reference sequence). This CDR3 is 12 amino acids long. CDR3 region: CATEGQAGEQYF. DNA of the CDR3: TGTGCCACTGAGGGACAGGCCGGCGAGCAGTACTTC.

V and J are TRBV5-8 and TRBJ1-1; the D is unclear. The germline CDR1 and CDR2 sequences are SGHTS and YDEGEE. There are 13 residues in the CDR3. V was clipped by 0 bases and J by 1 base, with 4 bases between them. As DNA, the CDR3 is TGTGCCAGCAGCTTGGTTCCGAACACTGAAGCTTTCTTT. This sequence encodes CASSLVPNTEAFF.

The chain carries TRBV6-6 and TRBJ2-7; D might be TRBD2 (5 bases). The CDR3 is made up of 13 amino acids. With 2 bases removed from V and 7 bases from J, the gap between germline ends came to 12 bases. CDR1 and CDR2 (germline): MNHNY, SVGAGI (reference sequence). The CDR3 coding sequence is TGTGCCAGCAGTTACGGCATCCGAGGGGAGCAGTACTTC. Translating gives CASSYGIRGEQYF.

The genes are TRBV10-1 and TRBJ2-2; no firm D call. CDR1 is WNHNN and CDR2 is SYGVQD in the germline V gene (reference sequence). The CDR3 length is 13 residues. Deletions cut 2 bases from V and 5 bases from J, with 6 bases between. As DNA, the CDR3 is TGCGCCAGCAGTGAGATAGCAACCGGGGAGCTGTTTTTT. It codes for CASSEIATGELFF.

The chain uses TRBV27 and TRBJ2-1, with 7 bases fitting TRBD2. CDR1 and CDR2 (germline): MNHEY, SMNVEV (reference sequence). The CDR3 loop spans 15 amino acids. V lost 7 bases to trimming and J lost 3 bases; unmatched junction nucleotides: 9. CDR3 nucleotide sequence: TGTGCCAGCACCCTACGCAGCGGGATCTACAATGAGCAGTTCTTC. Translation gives CASTLRSGIYNEQFF.

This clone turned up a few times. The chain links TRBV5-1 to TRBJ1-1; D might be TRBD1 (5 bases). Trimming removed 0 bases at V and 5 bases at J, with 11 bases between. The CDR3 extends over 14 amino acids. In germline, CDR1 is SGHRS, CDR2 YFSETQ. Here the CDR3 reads CASSLEQGWTEAFF. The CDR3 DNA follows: TGCGCCAGCAGCTTGGAGCAGGGATGGACTGAAGCTTTCTTT.

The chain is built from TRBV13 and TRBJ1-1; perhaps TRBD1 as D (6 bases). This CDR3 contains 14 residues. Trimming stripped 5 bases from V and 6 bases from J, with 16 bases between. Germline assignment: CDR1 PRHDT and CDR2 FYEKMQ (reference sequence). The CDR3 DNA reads TGTGCCAGCAGCCTCAACACAGGGAGCCCTGAAGCTTTCTTT. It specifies CASSLNTGSPEAFF.

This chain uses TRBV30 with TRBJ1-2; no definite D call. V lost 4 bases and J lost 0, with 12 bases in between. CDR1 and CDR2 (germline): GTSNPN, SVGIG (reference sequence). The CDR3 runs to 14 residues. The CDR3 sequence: CAWKPAGANYGYTF. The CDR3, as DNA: TGTGCCTGGAAACCTGCTGGGGCTAACTATGGCTACACCTTC. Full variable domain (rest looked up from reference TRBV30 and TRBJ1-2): SQTIHQWPATLVQPVGSPLSLECTVEGTSNPNLYWYRQAAGRGLQLLFYSVGIGQISSEVPQNLSASRPQDRQFILSSKKLLLSDSGFYLCAWKPAGANYGYTFGSGTRLTVV.

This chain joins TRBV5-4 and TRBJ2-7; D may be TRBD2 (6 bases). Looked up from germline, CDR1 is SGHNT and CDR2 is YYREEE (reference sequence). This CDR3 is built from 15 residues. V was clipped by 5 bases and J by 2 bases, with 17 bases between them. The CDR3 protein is CASSRGTYTAYEQYF. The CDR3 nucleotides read TGTGCCAGCAGTCGGGGGACGTATACAGCCTACGAGCAGTACTTC.

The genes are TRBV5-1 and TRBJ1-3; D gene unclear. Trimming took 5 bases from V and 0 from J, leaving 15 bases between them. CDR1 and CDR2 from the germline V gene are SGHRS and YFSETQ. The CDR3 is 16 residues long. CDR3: CASRARVPSSGNTIYF. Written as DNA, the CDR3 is TGCGCCAGCAGAGCAAGGGTCCCCTCCTCTGGAAACACCATATATTTT.

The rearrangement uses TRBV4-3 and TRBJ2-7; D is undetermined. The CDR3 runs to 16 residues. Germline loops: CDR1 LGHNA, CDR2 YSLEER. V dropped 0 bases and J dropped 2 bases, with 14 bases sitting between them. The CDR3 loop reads CASSQDLDGHAYEQYF. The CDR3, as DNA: TGCGCCAGCAGCCAAGATCTAGACGGCCACGCCTACGAGCAGTACTTC.

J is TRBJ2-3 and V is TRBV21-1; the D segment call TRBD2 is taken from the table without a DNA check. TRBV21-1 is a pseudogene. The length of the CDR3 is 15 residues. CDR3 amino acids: CASSKIEDCTDTQYF. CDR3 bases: TGTGCCAGCAGCAAAATCGAGGATTGCACAGATACGCAGTATTTT.

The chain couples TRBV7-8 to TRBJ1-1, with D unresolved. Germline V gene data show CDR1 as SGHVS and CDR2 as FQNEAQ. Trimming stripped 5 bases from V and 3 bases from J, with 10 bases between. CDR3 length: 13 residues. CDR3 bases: TGTGCCAGCAGCCCCCTCGGGGACACTGAAGCTTTCTTT. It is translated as CASSPLGDTEAFF.

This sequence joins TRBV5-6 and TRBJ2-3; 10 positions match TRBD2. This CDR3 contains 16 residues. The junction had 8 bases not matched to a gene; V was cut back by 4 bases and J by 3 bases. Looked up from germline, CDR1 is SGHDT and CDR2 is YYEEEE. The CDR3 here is CASSPVVTSGTDTQYF. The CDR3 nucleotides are TGTGCCAGCAGCCCCGTCGTGACTAGCGGGACAGATACGCAGTATTTT.

The CDR3 coding sequence is TGTGCCAGCAGCGGGAGGACAGGGGGCGACGAGCAGTACTTC. Translating it yields CASSGRTGGDEQYF. V and J are TRBV9 and TRBJ2-7; 11 bases line up with TRBD1. The germline V gene encodes CDR1 SGDLS and CDR2 YYNGEE. Trimming at V came to 3 bases and at J to 5 bases, leaving 4 bases not matched to a gene. This CDR3 region has 14 residues.

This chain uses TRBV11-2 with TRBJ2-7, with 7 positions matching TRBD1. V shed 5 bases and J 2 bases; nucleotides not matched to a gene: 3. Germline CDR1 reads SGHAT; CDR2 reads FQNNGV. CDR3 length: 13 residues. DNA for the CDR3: TGTGCCAGCAGCAACACAGGGGCCTACGAGCAGTACTTC. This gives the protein CASSNTGAYEQYF.

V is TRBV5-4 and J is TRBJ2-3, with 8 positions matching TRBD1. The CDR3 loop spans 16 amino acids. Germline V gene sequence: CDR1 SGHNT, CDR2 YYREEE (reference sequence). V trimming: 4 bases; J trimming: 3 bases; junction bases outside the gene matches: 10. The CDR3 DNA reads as TGTGCCAGCAGCCGCGACAGGGGAGAGGGGACAGATACGCAGTATTTT. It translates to CASSRDRGEGTDTQYF.

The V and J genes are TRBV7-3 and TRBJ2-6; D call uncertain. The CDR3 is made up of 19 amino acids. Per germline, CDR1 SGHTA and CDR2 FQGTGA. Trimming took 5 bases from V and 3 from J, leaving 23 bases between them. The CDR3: CASSQKGSQVQRGANVLTF. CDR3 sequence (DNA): TGTGCCAGCAGCCAAAAGGGATCCCAGGTTCAACGTGGGGCCAACGTCCTGACTTTC.

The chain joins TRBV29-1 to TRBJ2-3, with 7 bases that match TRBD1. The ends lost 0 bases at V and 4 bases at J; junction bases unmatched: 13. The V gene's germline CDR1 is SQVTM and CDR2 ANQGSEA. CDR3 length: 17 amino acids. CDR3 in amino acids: CSVEDEWAGGHPDTQYF. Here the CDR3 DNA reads TGCAGCGTTGAAGATGAGTGGGCAGGGGGACATCCAGATACGCAGTATTTT.

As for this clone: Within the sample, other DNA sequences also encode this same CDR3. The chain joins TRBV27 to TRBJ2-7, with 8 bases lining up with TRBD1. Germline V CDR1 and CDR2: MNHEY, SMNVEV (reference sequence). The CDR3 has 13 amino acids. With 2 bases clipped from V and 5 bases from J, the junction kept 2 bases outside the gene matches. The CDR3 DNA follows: TGTGCCAGCAGTTTAGGACAGGGTCACGAGCAGTACTTC. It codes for CASSLGQGHEQYF.

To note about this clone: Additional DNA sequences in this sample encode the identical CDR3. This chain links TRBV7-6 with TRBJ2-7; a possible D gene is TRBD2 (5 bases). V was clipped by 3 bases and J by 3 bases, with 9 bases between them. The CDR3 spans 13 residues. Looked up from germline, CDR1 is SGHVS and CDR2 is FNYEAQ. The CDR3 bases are TGTGCCAGCAGCTTCGGACGGGACTACGAGCAGTACTTC. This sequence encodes CASSFGRDYEQYF. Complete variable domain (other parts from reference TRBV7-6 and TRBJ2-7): GAGVSQSPRYKVTKRGQDVALRCDPISGHVSLYWYRQALGQGPEFLTYFNYEAQQDKSGLPNDRFSAERPEGSISTLTIQRTEQRDSAMYRCASSFGRDYEQYFGPGTRLTVT.